The source of this T cell receptor beta chain is a study of blood T cell repertoires in COVID-19. As for the study in general: From the United States, Italy and Spain came samples of acute and convalescent COVID-19. From T cells, B-cell-depleted T cells, or PBMCs came the material, which was cDNA or gDNA.

Original analysis: Nucleated cell counts were estimated from reference gene primer amplification. The method was immunoSEQ multiplex PCR; TCRdb's version includes in-frame clones alone and lacks a portion of them. That table furnishes V, J and clone size, whereas the DNA furnished D and trimming. The sample yields about 100,000 clones, 80% seen once. This CDR3 has 17 amino acids. V lost 4 bases to trimming and J lost 0 bases, with 16 bases between them. The V gene's germline CDR1 is LGHNA and CDR2 YSLEER. Sequencing input: peripheral blood. The chain combines TRBV4-3 with TRBJ1-3; D gene uncertain. This TCR came from a man between 65 and 80 years old with active or convalescent COVID-19. This chain's CDR3 is CASSPQHDGFSGNTIYF. The CDR3 nucleotides read TGCGCCAGCAGCCCTCAACATGATGGTTTCTCTGGAAACACCATATATTTT.